Listed here are 25 T cell receptor beta chains from one sample, sequenced in a study of blood T cells in healthy people across ages. With a J-beta primer mix and a sample-barcoded 5' primer, a second PCR ran about 7 to 12 cycles. TCRdb reprocessed the 5' RACE reads via MiXCR and lists one record per CDR3 protein. The sample gives about 830,000 distinct CDR3 sequences, approximately 59% of which show up once; about a quarter is in the top ten. The specimen was blood. These receptors all stem from a man aged 30 to 39 in good health.

V is TRBV7-2 and J is TRBJ2-1; D ambiguous. The length of the CDR3 is 16 residues. Trimming shortened V by 2 bases and J by 5 bases, and 16 bases separated the two germline ends. Looked up from germline, CDR1 is SGHTA and CDR2 is FQGNSA. Written as DNA, the CDR3 is TGTGCCAGCAGCTTAACCGTGTTCTACAGAAACAATGAGCAGTTCTTC. The encoded protein is CASSLTVFYRNNEQFF.

This clonotype was detected only once. The chain employs TRBV6-2 or TRBV6-3 and TRBJ2-5, with D unresolved. This CDR3 has 11 residues. Trimming cost V 7 bases and J 7 bases, with 10 bases left between them. CDR1 MNHEY and CDR2 SVGEGT come from the germline V gene. The chain's CDR3 is CASTSTGTQYF. CDR3 sequence (DNA): TGTGCCAGCACCTCTACCGGGACCCAGTACTTC.

The rearrangement joins TRBV10-3 to TRBJ2-1; D gene unclear. The CDR3 is made up of 17 amino acids. Germline V CDR1 and CDR2: ENHRY, SYGVKD. Deletions cut 0 bases from V and 0 bases from J, with 12 bases between. CDR3 protein: CAISESARPSSYNEQFF. The CDR3 nucleotides read TGTGCCATCAGTGAGTCGGCCCGACCTAGCTCCTACAATGAGCAGTTCTTC.

The chain carries TRBV7-3 and TRBJ2-3; 8 bases agree with TRBD1. V trimming: 4 bases; J trimming: 5 bases; junction bases outside the gene matches: 8. There are 15 residues in the CDR3. The V gene's germline CDR1 is SGHTA and CDR2 FQGTGA. This chain's CDR3 is CASSSSGQGIDTQYF. The CDR3 DNA reads TGTGCCAGCAGCTCCAGTGGACAGGGAATAGATACGCAGTATTTT.

In this sample, this clonotype turned up once. The DNA for the CDR3 is TGTGCCAGCAGCTCGTTGTCAACTAATGAAAAACTGTTTTTT. This translates into CASSSLSTNEKLFF. The chain recombines TRBV5-5 with TRBJ1-4; D uncertain. Per the germline V gene, CDR1 is SGHKS and CDR2 is YYEKEE (reference sequence). This CDR3 is 14 amino acids long. Trimming stripped 3 bases from V and 0 bases from J, with 6 bases between.

The chain uses TRBV11-2 and TRBJ2-5; D might be TRBD1 (5 bases). In germline, CDR1 is SGHAT, CDR2 FQNNGV. V was trimmed by 6 bases and J by 4 bases, leaving 15 bases between them. The CDR3 runs to 14 residues. The CDR3 loop reads CASRRPGNRETQYF. In DNA, the CDR3 is TGTGCCAGCAGACGCCCAGGGAACCGAGAGACCCAGTACTTC.

The chain is built from TRBV4-3 and TRBJ2-1; D could derive from TRBD1 or TRBD2 (5 bases each). Germline V gives CDR1 LGHNA, CDR2 YSLEER. The CDR3 contains 16 residues. V lost 1 base and J lost 1, with 11 bases in between. The chain's CDR3 is CASSQVGDGSYNEQFF. The CDR3 DNA follows: TGCGCCAGCAGCCAAGTAGGGGACGGTTCCTACAATGAGCAGTTCTTC.

The rearrangement uses TRBV14 and TRBJ2-7; D remains unclear. Trimming left V 7 bases short and J 0 bases short, with 7 bases between. The CDR3 contains 12 residues. CDR1 and CDR2 (germline): SGHDN, FVKESK. CDR3 coding DNA: TGTGCCAGCAAGACGTTCTCCTACGAGCAGTACTTC. Protein: CASKTFSYEQYF.

This chain joins TRBV6-2 or TRBV6-3 and TRBJ1-2, with unresolved D. V was trimmed by 6 bases and J by 5 bases, leaving 10 bases between them. Germline CDR1 MNHEY, CDR2 SVGEGT. The CDR3 has 12 amino acids. DNA of the CDR3: TGTGCCAGCAGAGAACAGAAATATGGCTACACCTTC. Translating it yields CASREQKYGYTF.

Only a few counts were recorded for this clonotype. The gene calls are TRBV12-3 or TRBV12-4 and TRBJ2-1; D unresolved. V was shortened by 2 bases and J by 5 bases, with 10 bases between the two germline ends. The CDR3 covers 14 residues. CDR3 nucleotide sequence: TGTGCCAGCAGTTTACCGGTTGGGAACAATGAGCAGTTCTTC. As protein: CASSLPVGNNEQFF.

The chain has TRBV20-1 and TRBJ2-7; D remains ambiguous. Trimming took 0 bases from V and 7 from J, leaving 22 bases between them. Germline lookup yields CDR1 DFQATT and CDR2 SNEGSKA (reference sequence). The CDR3 covers 16 residues. The CDR3 is CSARDPKIASYNEQYF. The CDR3 nucleotides read TGCAGTGCTAGAGATCCAAAGATAGCATCCTACAATGAGCAGTACTTC.

The genes are TRBV4-3 and TRBJ2-5, with a weak D call TRBD2 (7 bases). Trimming took 0 bases from V and 7 from J, leaving 18 bases between them. Germline V CDR1 and CDR2: LGHNA, YSLEER. The CDR3 has 16 amino acids. The CDR3 spells CASSQESGGPIGTQYF. DNA of the CDR3: TGCGCCAGCAGCCAAGAGTCGGGGGGCCCGATCGGGACCCAGTACTTC.

This chain links TRBV20-1 with TRBJ2-5; D is perhaps TRBD1 or TRBD2 (6 bases each). CDR3 size: 14 residues. CDR1 is DFQATT, CDR2 SNEGSKA, per germline (reference sequence). Deletions cut 1 base from V and 5 bases from J, with 14 bases between. The CDR3 nucleotides read TGCAGTGCTAGAGGGTCGGGGGCAGGGGAGACCCAGTACTTC. Protein: CSARGSGAGETQYF.

This clonotype was observed a single time. The chain employs TRBV4-3 and TRBJ2-1; D uncertain. V lost 1 base to trimming and J lost 5 bases, with 9 bases between them. Germline assignment: CDR1 LGHNA and CDR2 YSLEER. The CDR3 runs to 14 residues. The CDR3 protein is CASSQVIENNEQFF. The CDR3, as DNA: TGCGCCAGCAGCCAAGTGATAGAGAACAATGAGCAGTTCTTC.

The chain employs TRBV20-1 and TRBJ2-4; 12 nucleotides match TRBD2. V shed 2 bases and J 13 bases; nucleotides not matched to a gene: 9. This CDR3 has 14 amino acids. Per germline, CDR1 DFQATT and CDR2 SNEGSKA (reference sequence). CDR3 protein: CSARLAGGGSEQYF. CDR3 bases: TGCAGTGCTAGACTAGCGGGAGGGGGGTCGGAGCAGTACTTC.

V usage is TRBV11-1 and J usage is TRBJ2-1; 9 bases agree with TRBD2. The CDR3 runs 18 residues. Germline values: CDR1 SGHAT, CDR2 FQDESV (reference sequence). The J segment lost 5 bases and the V segment lost 1 base, leaving 12 bases of the junction unmatched. The CDR3 DNA follows: TGTGCCAGCAGCTTAGGAGGACGAGCGGGGGGCGGCGACAATGAGCAGTTCTTC. Its translation: CASSLGGRAGGGDNEQFF.

The V and J genes are TRBV7-2 and TRBJ2-1, with 9 bases identical to TRBD1. This CDR3 contains 15 residues. Unmatched junction bases numbered 9, after V lost 2 bases and J lost 10 bases. Germline CDR1 and CDR2: SGHTA and FQGNSA. The CDR3 nucleotides are TGTGCCAGCAGCTTAAGACAGGGGGGACCCTACGAGCAGTTCTTC. Protein product: CASSLRQGGPYEQFF.

The V and J genes are TRBV20-1 and TRBJ2-3; D gene ambiguous. V was cut by 3 bases and J by 6 bases, with 16 bases left in between. The germline V gene encodes CDR1 DFQATT and CDR2 SNEGSKA (reference sequence). The CDR3 sequence is 14 residues long. As DNA, the CDR3 is TGCAGTGCTAGTATATCGATCTCTCGGGATACGCAGTATTTT. Protein: CSASISISRDTQYF.

The chain links TRBV7-9 to TRBJ2-3; a weak D match, TRBD2 (5 bases). Trimming took off 5 bases at V and 1 base at J, with 13 bases between the two ends. Germline V gene data show CDR1 as SEHNR and CDR2 as FQNEAQ (reference sequence). The CDR3 has 15 amino acids. The DNA for the CDR3 is TGTGCCAGCAGCCCCCGCAAGCGGCGCACAGATACGCAGTATTTT. It translates to CASSPRKRRTDTQYF.

This clonotype was counted only a few times. V and J are TRBV6-5 and TRBJ2-1; 12 nucleotides line up with TRBD2. CDR1 is MNHEY, CDR2 SVGAGI, per germline. CDR3 length: 16 amino acids. V shed 4 bases, J shed 10 bases, and the junction held 11 bases outside the gene matches. The CDR3 nucleotides are TGTGCCAGCAGTTCTCCGACTAGCGGGGGCGACGGGGAGCAGTTCTTC. This codes for CASSSPTSGGDGEQFF.

The V call is TRBV7-2, the J call TRBJ2-5, with TRBD1 as a possible D gene (5 bases). The germline V gene has CDR1 SGHTA and CDR2 FQGNSA. There are 15 residues in the CDR3. The V end lost 4 bases, the J end lost 11 bases, and 23 bases lay between the germline ends. In DNA form, the CDR3 reads TGTGCCAGCAGCTACGGACATAGCCTTCCTGAGGAGCAGTACTTC. This encodes CASSYGHSLPEEQYF. Combining the CDR3 with reference TRBV7-2 and TRBJ2-5 gives the whole variable domain GAGVSQSPSNKVTEKGKDVELRCDPISGHTALYWYRQSLGQGLEFLIYFQGNSAPDKSGLPSDRFSAERTGGSVSTLTIQRTQQEDSAVYLCASSYGHSLPEEQYFGPGTRLLVL.

The chain links TRBV29-1 to TRBJ1-2; D call uncertain. Germline V CDR1 and CDR2: SQVTM, ANQGSEA. The V gene lost 6 bases and the J gene lost 6 bases, with 14 bases spanning the gap. CDR3 length: 12 amino acids. Written as DNA, the CDR3 is TGCAGCGTCATGACCCCAAGAGATGGCTACACCTTC. Residues: CSVMTPRDGYTF.

This rearrangement joins TRBV24-1 to TRBJ2-7; 9 nucleotides line up with TRBD1. CDR1 is KGHDR, CDR2 SFDVKD, per germline. V lost 5 bases to trimming and J lost 1 base; unmatched junction nucleotides: 5. This CDR3 is 15 amino acids long. This CDR3 reads CATSAVTGGSYEQYF. The CDR3 DNA reads as TGTGCCACCAGTGCTGTGACAGGGGGGTCCTACGAGCAGTACTTC.

The rearrangement joins TRBV6-2 or TRBV6-3 to TRBJ2-5; D not resolved. The germline CDR1 and CDR2 sequences are MNHEY and SVGEGT. The CDR3 sequence is 14 residues long. Trimming shortened V by 6 bases and J by 7 bases, and 18 bases separated the two germline ends. In DNA, the CDR3 is TGTGCCAGCAGGGAAAGCTCTACGCGTCGGACCCAGTACTTC. Its protein is CASRESSTRRTQYF.

V and J are TRBV20-1 and TRBJ2-5, with 9 bases lining up with TRBD2. The CDR3 extends over 16 amino acids. Looked up from germline, CDR1 is DFQATT and CDR2 is SNEGSKA (reference sequence). The V gene end was trimmed by 3 bases and the J gene end by 4 bases; junction bases not matched to a gene: 12. The CDR3: CSASGAGGWDRETQYF. CDR3 bases: TGCAGTGCTAGCGGAGCGGGGGGCTGGGATAGAGAGACCCAGTACTTC.